This TCR beta chain was captured by sequencing in a study of blood T cell repertoires in COVID-19. Trimming removed 5 bases from V and 4 bases from J; junction bases left unmatched: 10. Per germline, CDR1 SEHNR and CDR2 FQNEAQ (reference sequence). The CDR3 extends over 15 amino acids. Adults between about 18 and 89 years of age took part from more than 20 US areas. Donors were grouped by their self-reported clinical history. Methods used by the authors: Reference gene primer amplification yielded estimated nucleated cell counts. Profiled with immunoSEQ multiplex PCR; TCRdb holds only in-frame clones, not every one. The V and J calls and clone size are taken from that table; D and trimming were inferred from the DNA. The sample has about 310,000 clones; 90% are singletons. The table lists this clone with a count of one.

The chain is built from TRBV7-9 and TRBJ1-1; 7 bases are shared with TRBD1. Sequenced material: PBMCs or T cells enriched from blood (not recorded which). This sequence was found in a woman between 18 and 29 years old with acute COVID-19. CDR3 amino acids: CASSRVIDRVTEAFF. The CDR3 DNA follows: TGTGCCAGCAGCCGGGTAATAGACAGGGTCACTGAAGCTTTCTTT.